The T cell receptor beta chain described here comes from a study of control samples from healthy donors and cancer patients. This CDR3 is built from 15 residues. V was shortened by 2 bases and J by 0 bases, with 11 bases between the two germline ends. Germline V gives CDR1 GTSNPN, CDR2 SVGIG (reference sequence). Produced via immunoSEQ multiplex PCR; TCRdb's table is partial and in-frame only. The sample records around 80,000 clones, about 87% being singletons. The sample was blood. The receptor was isolated from a middle-aged man in good health. This rearrangement joins TRBV30 to TRBJ2-4, with no clear D. The chain's CDR3 is CAWSLGSLAKNIQYF. CDR3 nucleotides: TGTGCCTGGAGTCTGGGTTCCTTAGCCAAAAACATTCAGTACTTC.